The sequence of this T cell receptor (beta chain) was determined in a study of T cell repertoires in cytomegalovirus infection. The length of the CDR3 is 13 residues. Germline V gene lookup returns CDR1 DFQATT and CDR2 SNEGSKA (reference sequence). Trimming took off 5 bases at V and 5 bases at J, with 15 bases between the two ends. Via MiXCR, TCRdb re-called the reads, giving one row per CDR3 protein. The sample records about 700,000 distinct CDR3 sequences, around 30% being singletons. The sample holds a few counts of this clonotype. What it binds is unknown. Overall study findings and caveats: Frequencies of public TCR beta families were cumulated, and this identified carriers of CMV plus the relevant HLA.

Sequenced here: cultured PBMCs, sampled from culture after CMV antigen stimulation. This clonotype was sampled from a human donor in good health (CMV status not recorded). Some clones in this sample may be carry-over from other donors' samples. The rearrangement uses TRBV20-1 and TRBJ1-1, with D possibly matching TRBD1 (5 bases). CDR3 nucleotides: TGCAGTGCTTGGGCCGGGGCAAAGACTGAAGCTTTCTTT. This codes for CSAWAGAKTEAFF.